Listed here are 29 T cell receptor beta chains from one sample, sequenced in a study of T cell repertoires in ileal Crohn's disease. The table came from immunoSEQ multiplex PCR; TCRdb's copy has only in-frame clones and leaves some out. The sample carries about 5,500 clones, 80% recorded once. Sequenced sample: ileal tissue. The receptors come from an adult with Crohn's disease.

V gene TRBV9 combines with J gene TRBJ2-4; possibly TRBD1 for D (6 bases). Trimming left V 4 bases short and J 7 bases short, with 15 bases between. The CDR3 loop spans 14 amino acids. Looked up from germline, CDR1 is SGDLS and CDR2 is YYNGEE. The CDR3 reads CASSPQGLSNIQYF. The DNA of the CDR3 is TGTGCCAGCAGCCCACAGGGATTAAGTAACATTCAGTACTTC.

Notes on this clone: The junction and the germline gene differ at one end; a read error may be behind it. Other DNA sequences of this sample code for an identical CDR3. This chain connects TRBV5-1 to TRBJ1-2, with D possibly TRBD1 on 5 matching bases. Germline assignment: CDR1 SGHRS and CDR2 YFSETQ. The CDR3 covers 15 residues. The CDR3: CASSLAGTTNYGYTF. CDR3 DNA: TGCGCCAGCAGCTTGGCCGGGACTACTAACTATGGTTACACCTTC.

The chain employs TRBV2 and TRBJ1-4, with a weak D call TRBD1 (6 bases). The ends were cut back, 3 bases at V and 8 bases at J, with 16 bases in the middle. Germline V CDR1 and CDR2: SNHLY, FYNNEI. There are 15 residues in the CDR3. CDR3 DNA sequence: TGTGCCAGCAGTGAGGCGGGGGGCGTGGGGGAAAAACTGTTTTTT. It translates to CASSEAGGVGEKLFF.

This clone has more than one count but fewer than ten. The genes are TRBV5-4 and TRBJ2-3, with a tentative D call TRBD1 (5 bases). The germline CDR1 and CDR2 sequences are SGHNT and YYREEE (reference sequence). There are 15 residues in the CDR3. The ends were cut back, 0 bases at V and 1 base at J, with 9 bases in the middle. The CDR3 nucleotides read TGTGCCAGCAGCTTGGCCGGACACCGCACAGATACGCAGTATTTT. The encoded protein is CASSLAGHRTDTQYF.

This clone has a single count. The V call is TRBV2, the J call TRBJ2-2; the D gene is possibly TRBD2 (5 bases). CDR3 length: 15 residues. Germline V gives CDR1 SNHLY, CDR2 FYNNEI. Deletions cut 1 base from V and 5 bases from J, with 11 bases between. CDR3 bases: TGTGCCAGCAGTGAAGTAGTAACTAGAACCGGGGAGCTGTTTTTT. This encodes CASSEVVTRTGELFF.

In DNA, the CDR3 is TGCAGCGTCCGACAGGCAACCTACGAGCAGTACTTC. Translated, it gives CSVRQATYEQYF. The V gene is TRBV29-1, the J gene TRBJ2-7; D is possibly TRBD1 (6 bases). The length of the CDR3 is 12 residues. In germline, CDR1 is SQVTM, CDR2 ANQGSEA. The germline V and J ends were trimmed by 6 bases and 2 bases, with 11 bases remaining between them.

This rearrangement joins TRBV28 to TRBJ1-2; a possible D gene is TRBD1 (6 bases). The germline V and J ends were trimmed by 2 bases and 4 bases, with 8 bases remaining between them. CDR3 length: 13 amino acids. Germline V CDR1 and CDR2: MDHEN, SYDVKM. The CDR3 here is CASSLAGAYGYTF. DNA for the CDR3: TGTGCCAGCAGTTTAGCAGGGGCCTATGGCTACACCTTC.

The rearrangement links TRBV7-2 to TRBJ2-7; tentatively, D is TRBD2 (5 bases). V lost 3 bases and J lost 3, with 9 bases in between. Germline V gene sequence: CDR1 SGHTA, CDR2 FQGNSA. This CDR3 is 13 amino acids long. CDR3 protein: CASSFGLNYEQYF. In DNA form, the CDR3 reads TGTGCCAGCAGCTTCGGACTTAACTACGAGCAGTACTTC.

The V and J genes are TRBV9 and TRBJ1-1, with 9 bases that match TRBD1. Germline lookup yields CDR1 SGDLS and CDR2 YYNGEE. CDR3 length: 15 amino acids. Trimming at V came to 3 bases and at J to 4 bases, leaving 7 bases not matched to a gene. The CDR3: CASSGPQGASTEAFF. CDR3 nucleotides: TGTGCCAGCAGCGGGCCACAGGGGGCGAGCACTGAAGCTTTCTTT. The full variable domain, with the rest looked up from reference TRBV9 and TRBJ1-1, is DSGVTQTPKHLITATGQRVTLRCSPRSGDLSVYWYQQSLDQGLQFLIQYYNGEERAKGNILERFSAQQFPDLHSELNLSSLELGDSALYFCASSGPQGASTEAFFGQGTRLTVV.

The chain carries TRBV7-9 and TRBJ2-2, with D possibly being TRBD1 (7 bases). Germline V gene data show CDR1 as SEHNR and CDR2 as FQNEAQ (reference sequence). Trimming took off 5 bases at V and 4 bases at J, with 14 bases between the two ends. This CDR3 has 15 amino acids. The CDR3 here is CASSPNRGGTGELFF. CDR3 bases: TGTGCCAGCAGCCCAAACAGGGGAGGCACCGGGGAGCTGTTTTTT.

This clone has just a few counts. The chain employs TRBV9 and TRBJ2-5; 7 bases map to TRBD1. Germline-derived CDR1 and CDR2 are SGDLS and YYNGEE. CDR3 length equals 17 residues. Trimming at V came to 0 bases and at J to 4 bases, leaving 12 bases not matched to a gene. CDR3 in amino acids: CASSVGQGRASRETQYF. Written as DNA, the CDR3 is TGTGCCAGCAGCGTAGGACAGGGAAGGGCTAGTCGAGAGACCCAGTACTTC.

This clone has more than one count but fewer than ten. This chain uses TRBV7-6 with TRBJ2-3; the match to TRBD1 covers 12 bases. Germline CDR1 SGHVS, CDR2 FNYEAQ. The length of the CDR3 is 15 residues. Germline trimming cut 4 bases from V and 6 bases from J; bases unmatched to any gene: 5. The DNA of the CDR3 is TGTGCCAGCAGCTCCGGGACAGGGGGCTTGGATACGCAGTATTTT. As protein: CASSSGTGGLDTQYF.

This chain links TRBV19 with TRBJ1-5; D uncertain. CDR1 is LNHDA, CDR2 SQIVND, per germline (reference sequence). The CDR3 has 15 amino acids. The V end was cut by 6 bases, the J end by 0 bases, with 12 bases between. The CDR3 reads CASSTEDYSNQPQHF. DNA of the CDR3: TGTGCCAGTAGCACTGAGGATTATAGCAATCAGCCCCAGCATTTT.

By frequency in the sample, this clone is large. Within the sample, other DNA sequences also encode this same CDR3. The chain uses TRBV28 and TRBJ1-5; TRBD1 matches at 8 bases. CDR3 size: 13 residues. V trimming: 8 bases; J trimming: 4 bases; junction bases outside the gene matches: 4. CDR1 is MDHEN, CDR2 SYDVKM, per germline. The chain's CDR3 is CASQYRGNQPQHF. The CDR3 DNA follows: TGTGCCAGCCAATACAGGGGGAATCAGCCCCAGCATTTT.

The rearrangement links TRBV2 to TRBJ2-3, with D tentatively TRBD2 (5 bases). There are 15 residues in the CDR3. The V end lost 7 bases, the J end lost 3 bases, and 17 bases lay between the germline ends. The germline V gene encodes CDR1 SNHLY and CDR2 FYNNEI. The CDR3 loop reads CASTPVGLATDTQYF. The CDR3 DNA is TGTGCCAGCACCCCTGTAGGACTTGCGACAGATACGCAGTATTTT.

The chain links TRBV19 to TRBJ1-5; D gene uncertain. The V end was cut by 9 bases, the J end by 9 bases, with 15 bases between. The length of the CDR3 is 12 residues. Germline assignment: CDR1 LNHDA and CDR2 SQIVND (reference sequence). In DNA, the CDR3 is TGTGCCAGCTCCACCCCGCCGGGGCCCCAGCATTTT. It codes for CASSTPPGPQHF.

The genes are TRBV30 and TRBJ2-5; 7 nucleotides agree with TRBD2. The DNA end is more similar to TRBJ2-7, so the J call may be wrong. This CDR3 has 13 residues. CDR1 and CDR2 from the germline V gene are GTSNPN and SVGIG (reference sequence). Here the CDR3 reads CAWRWGTTYEQYF. CDR3 in DNA: TGTGCCTGGAGATGGGGGACTACCTACGAGCAGTACTTC.

The rearrangement uses TRBV5-1 and TRBJ2-2; D is possibly TRBD2 (5 bases). This CDR3 comprises 16 residues. Germline CDR1 SGHRS, CDR2 YFSETQ. V shed 4 bases and J shed 0 bases, with 13 bases lying between them. Here the CDR3 DNA reads TGCGCCAGCAGCCTTCAAAGCGGAGCGAACACCGGGGAGCTGTTTTTT. Protein product: CASSLQSGANTGELFF.

This chain uses TRBV30 with TRBJ2-1; D perhaps matches TRBD2 (6 bases). CDR1 and CDR2 (germline): GTSNPN, SVGIG (reference sequence). Trimming removed 6 bases at V and 6 bases at J, with 12 bases between. The CDR3 consists of 12 residues. The CDR3 spells CACRRGINEQFF. The CDR3 bases are TGTGCCTGCAGGAGGGGCATCAATGAGCAGTTCTTC.

The genes are TRBV19 and TRBJ1-1; a weak D match, TRBD1 (5 bases). Trimming left V 1 base short and J 0 bases short, with 9 bases between. Germline values: CDR1 LNHDA, CDR2 SQIVND (reference sequence). The CDR3 runs to 15 residues. This CDR3 is CASSIGQIMNTEAFF. The CDR3 nucleotides read TGTGCCAGTAGTATAGGACAGATCATGAACACTGAAGCTTTCTTT.

The chain employs TRBV6-5 and TRBJ1-5, with no clear D. CDR3 length equals 14 residues. From germline, CDR1 is MNHEY and CDR2 SVGAGI. Deletions cut 2 bases from V and 2 bases from J, with 7 bases between. The CDR3 loop reads CASSYGPGNQPQHF. CDR3 sequence (DNA): TGTGCCAGCAGTTACGGGCCCGGCAATCAGCCCCAGCATTTT.

The gene calls are TRBV5-1 and TRBJ1-2; the D gene is possibly TRBD1 (6 bases). Looked up from germline, CDR1 is SGHRS and CDR2 is YFSETQ. V shed 0 bases and J shed 6 bases, with 12 bases lying between them. The CDR3 consists of 14 residues. The DNA of the CDR3 is TGCGCCAGCAGCTTGGGGGCAGGGGACGATGGCTACACCTTC. Translated, it gives CASSLGAGDDGYTF.

J is TRBJ2-3 and V is TRBV5-4, with D perhaps matching TRBD1 (6 bases). Germline CDR1 is SGHNT and CDR2 is YYREEE (reference sequence). This CDR3 spans 16 amino acids. Between the trimmed V and J ends, which lost 4 bases and 0 bases, there was a span of 15 bases. CDR3 loop: CASSTGTPMSTDTQYF. For the CDR3, the DNA is TGTGCCAGCAGCACCGGGACACCGATGAGCACAGATACGCAGTATTTT.

The chain carries TRBV19 and TRBJ1-2; 8 bases map to TRBD1. The germline CDR1 and CDR2 sequences are LNHDA and SQIVND (reference sequence). The CDR3 contains 16 residues. V lost 8 bases and J lost 4; bases outside the gene matches: 15. DNA for the CDR3: TGTGCCAGTCCCCCATCGGGACAGGAAACCATCTATGGCTACACCTTC. Amino acids: CASPPSGQETIYGYTF.

The chain recombines TRBV6-4 with TRBJ2-1; 10 nucleotides align to TRBD2. This CDR3 is built from 16 residues. Germline loops: CDR1 MRHNA, CDR2 SNTAGT. V lost 0 bases, J lost 9 bases, and 8 bases stayed unmatched. The CDR3, as DNA: TGTGCCAGCAGTGACTCGAGTCTAGCGGGGGCCGGTGAGCAGTTCTTC. As protein: CASSDSSLAGAGEQFF.

The table lists this clone with a count of one. This rearrangement joins TRBV5-4 to TRBJ2-3; D may be TRBD2 (5 bases). The CDR3 has 15 residues. The V end was cut by 0 bases, the J end by 1 base, with 9 bases between. Germline V lookup: CDR1 SGHNT, CDR2 YYREEE (reference sequence). CDR3 nucleotides: TGTGCCAGCAGCTTGGGAGGGAGAGGCACAGATACGCAGTATTTT. As protein: CASSLGGRGTDTQYF.

The CDR3 sequence is CASRIGGRGELFF. CDR3 sequence (DNA): TGTGCCAGCAGAATTGGGGGGAGAGGGGAGCTGTTTTTT. The genes are TRBV27 and TRBJ2-2; D may be TRBD2 (6 bases). The germline V gene encodes CDR1 MNHEY and CDR2 SMNVEV (reference sequence). Trimming pared 6 bases from V and 8 bases from J, leaving 13 bases between. The CDR3 spans 13 residues.

The chain combines TRBV19 with TRBJ2-2; possible D gene TRBD1, 8 bases. The V end was cut by 3 bases, the J end by 7 bases, with 15 bases between. Germline lookup yields CDR1 LNHDA and CDR2 SQIVND (reference sequence). CDR3 length equals 15 residues. DNA of the CDR3: TGTGCCAGTAGTATGCGAACAGGGGGGGGCGGGGAGCTGTTTTTT. Its translation is CASSMRTGGGGELFF.

This chain links TRBV7-6 with TRBJ1-1; 9 bases agree with TRBD1. The germline gives CDR1 SGHVS, CDR2 FNYEAQ. With V trimmed by 0 bases and J by 5 bases, 16 bases remained unmatched. The CDR3 is 19 amino acids. CDR3 sequence (DNA): TGTGCCAGCAGCTTAGCGAGAGGGGCGTTTAGGGACAGGGCGACTGAAGCTTTCTTT. Protein: CASSLARGAFRDRATEAFF.